Listed below are T cell receptor beta chains from one sample, sequenced in a study of identical twins. TCRdb re-called the 5' RACE reads with MiXCR, one entry per CDR3 protein. Here the sample spans roughly 290,000 distinct CDR3 sequences, more than 8% being singletons. These data are also associated with another study on yellow fever vaccine responses in identical twins.

The sequencing sample was made of CD8+ T cells sorted from blood. These receptors all stem from a young woman in good health. The CDR3 runs from the conserved cysteine through the conserved F or W. The order of the fields is V gene, J gene, CDR3 protein.

>TRBV29-1|TRBJ2-7
CSVEAAGTSGYEQYF
>TRBV29-1|TRBJ2-1
CSVSGTSGRGEQFF
>TRBV24-1|TRBJ2-3
CATSAPEAATDTQYF
>TRBV28|TRBJ2-7
CASSFLGQEGELYEQYF
>TRBV4-1|TRBJ2-1
CASSQEAQGAMYNEQFF
>TRBV20-1|TRBJ2-7
CSARDDSTGAYEQYF
>TRBV29-1|TRBJ2-1
CSVISGRSYNEQFF
>TRBV7-2|TRBJ2-2
CASSLAVRKPGELFF
>TRBV7-9|TRBJ2-1
CASSLAGLRGDNEQFF
>TRBV29-1|TRBJ2-3
CSPWDRDSFTDTQYF
>TRBV24-1|TRBJ2-5
CATSDFGGDYRTTQYF
>TRBV29-1|TRBJ2-1
CSVEVAGDPNEQFF
>TRBV9|TRBJ2-3
CASSVEPALTDTQYF
>TRBV7-8|TRBJ2-2
CASSLAVWSGELFF
>TRBV7-8|TRBJ2-3
CASSSQRLAGSTDTQYF
>TRBV6-2/TRBV6-3|TRBJ2-5
CASSFQSHPQETQYF
>TRBV7-6|TRBJ2-5
CASSSTDRTQETQYF
>TRBV6-2/TRBV6-3|TRBJ2-7
CASRLRGINYEQYF
>TRBV7-2|TRBJ2-7
CASSGGRAGYEQYF
>TRBV20-1|TRBJ2-1
CSGWDRGQDEQFF
>TRBV6-1|TRBJ2-7
CASARDQKYF
>TRBV18|TRBJ2-1
CASSPYPGGINEQFF
>TRBV27|TRBJ2-7
CASRLLRQETYEQYF
>TRBV7-8|TRBJ2-2
CASSSLAGDRPGTGELFF
>TRBV20-1|TRBJ2-7
CSARQQGYYEQYF
>TRBV10-3|TRBJ1-3
CAIDGEGFDSGNTIYF
>TRBV11-2|TRBJ2-3
CASSLDLGTSGGWSDTQYF
>TRBV4-2|TRBJ2-2
CASSQDQSGGPEKPNTGELFF
>TRBV24-1|TRBJ2-5
CATSEPGVMEETQYF
>TRBV6-9|TRBJ2-1
CASSYSDNLLTTRRDEQFF
>TRBV20-1|TRBJ2-1
CSARELYEQFF
>TRBV6-1|TRBJ2-6
CASSEDAGANVLTF
>TRBV6-6|TRBJ2-7
CASMGYYEQYF
>TRBV2|TRBJ1-1
CASSEGPNTEAFF
>TRBV20-1|TRBJ1-2
CSASIGLVIPYGYTF
>TRBV5-1|TRBJ2-1
CASSPARQADNEQFF
>TRBV7-9|TRBJ2-2
CASSSWDSNTGELFF
>TRBV27|TRBJ1-5
CASSLFTGGDQPQHF
>TRBV27|TRBJ2-1
CATALGKPSYNEQFF
>TRBV6-2/TRBV6-3|TRBJ2-3
CASSYLLQDDTQYF